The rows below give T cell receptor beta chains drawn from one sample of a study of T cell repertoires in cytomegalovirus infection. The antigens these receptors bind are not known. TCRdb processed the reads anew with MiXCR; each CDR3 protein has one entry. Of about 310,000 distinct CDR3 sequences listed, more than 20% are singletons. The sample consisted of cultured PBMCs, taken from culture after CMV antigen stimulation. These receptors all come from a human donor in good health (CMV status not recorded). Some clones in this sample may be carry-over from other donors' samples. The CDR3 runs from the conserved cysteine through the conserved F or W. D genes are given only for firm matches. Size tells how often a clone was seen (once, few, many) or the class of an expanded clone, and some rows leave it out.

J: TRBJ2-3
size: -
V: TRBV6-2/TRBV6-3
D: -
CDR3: CASSQRQGTSTDTQYF
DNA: TGTGCCAGCAGCCAAAGGCAGGGCACTAGCACAGATACGCAGTATTTT

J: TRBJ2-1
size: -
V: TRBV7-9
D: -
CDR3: CASSERSGLIGIEGSTSYNEQFF
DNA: TGTGCCAGCAGCGAAAGGTCCGGCCTTATAGGGATCGAAGGGTCTACCTCCTACAATGAGCAGTTCTTC

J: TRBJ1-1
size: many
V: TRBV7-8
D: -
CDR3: CASSLYHKQGSNTEAFF
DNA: TGTGCCAGCAGCCTATATCACAAGCAGGGATCGAACACTGAAGCTTTCTTT

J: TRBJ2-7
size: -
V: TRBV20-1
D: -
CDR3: CSANRMPLGGYEQYF
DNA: TGCAGTGCTAACCGGATGCCGCTCGGTGGGTACGAGCAGTACTTC

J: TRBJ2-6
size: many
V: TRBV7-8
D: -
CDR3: CASSHASGYGANVLTF
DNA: TGTGCCAGCAGCCACGCATCCGGGTACGGGGCCAACGTCCTGACTTTC

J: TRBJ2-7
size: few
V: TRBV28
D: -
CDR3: CASSLTHPYEQYF
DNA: TGTGCCAGCAGTTTAACTCACCCCTACGAGCAGTACTTC

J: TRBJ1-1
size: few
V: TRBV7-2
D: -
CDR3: CASSKQENTEAFF
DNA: TGTGCCAGCAGCAAACAGGAGAACACTGAAGCTTTCTTT

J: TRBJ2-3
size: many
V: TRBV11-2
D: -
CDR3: CASSFRQEGTDTQYF
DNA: TGTGCCAGCAGCTTCCGACAGGAGGGTACAGATACGCAGTATTTT

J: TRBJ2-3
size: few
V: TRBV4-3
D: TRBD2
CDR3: CASSQGTSGSRGTDTQYF
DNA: TGCGCCAGCAGCCAGGGGACTAGCGGGAGTCGGGGCACAGATACGCAGTATTTT

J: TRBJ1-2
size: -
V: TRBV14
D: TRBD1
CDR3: CASSQHAGQGWARSYTF
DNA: TGTGCCAGCAGCCAGCACGCCGGACAGGGCTGGGCTAGAAGCTACACCTTC

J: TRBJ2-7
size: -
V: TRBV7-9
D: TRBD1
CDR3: CASTNADRTYEQYF
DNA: TGTGCCAGCACCAATGCGGACAGGACCTACGAGCAGTACTTC